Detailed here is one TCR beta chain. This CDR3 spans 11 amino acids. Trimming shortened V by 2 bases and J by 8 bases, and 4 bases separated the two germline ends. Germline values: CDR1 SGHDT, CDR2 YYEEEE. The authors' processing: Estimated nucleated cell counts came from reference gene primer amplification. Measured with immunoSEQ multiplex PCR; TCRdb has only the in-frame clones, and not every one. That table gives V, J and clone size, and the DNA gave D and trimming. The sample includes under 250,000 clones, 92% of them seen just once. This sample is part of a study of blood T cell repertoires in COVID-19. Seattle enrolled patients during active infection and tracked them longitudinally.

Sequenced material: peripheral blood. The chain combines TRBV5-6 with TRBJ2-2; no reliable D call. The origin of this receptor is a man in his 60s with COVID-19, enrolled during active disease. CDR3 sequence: CASSFAGELFF. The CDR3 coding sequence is TGTGCCAGCAGCTTCGCGGGGGAGCTGTTTTTT. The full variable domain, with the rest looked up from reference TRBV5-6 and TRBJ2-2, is DAGVTQSPTHLIKTRGQQVTLRCSPKSGHDTVSWYQQALGQGPQFIFQYYEEEERQRGNFPDRFSGHQFPNYSSELNVNALLLGDSALYLCASSFAGELFFGEGSRLTVL.